These 27 T cell receptor beta chains share one sample of origin, sequenced in a study of T-cell memory formation after mild COVID-19. One entry per CDR3 protein, called by TCRdb with MiXCR from the 5' RACE reads. The sample shows about 340,000 distinct CDR3 sequences, around 14% of them seen only once. The sample comprised PBMCs or a T cell subset sorted from them (not recorded which). The source of these receptors is a man aged 18 to 29 who had mild COVID-19 (a few samples of this study predate the infection). Cell type and time point are not known.

This clonotype was seen repeatedly, ten times or more. The genes are TRBV6-4 and TRBJ2-3; 11 bases are a match to TRBD2. Germline assignment: CDR1 MRHNA and CDR2 SNTAGT. V gave up 4 bases and J gave up 4 bases; unmatched junction bases: 4. There are 15 residues in the CDR3. The CDR3 region is CASSGSGGAPDTQYF. CDR3 coding DNA: TGTGCCAGCAGTGGTAGCGGGGGGGCCCCAGATACGCAGTATTTT.

The sample holds a few counts of this clonotype. The chain is built from TRBV9 and TRBJ2-6; 7 positions agree with TRBD1. The trim removed 4 bases at V and 0 bases at J, leaving 10 bases unmatched. CDR1 is SGDLS, CDR2 YYNGEE, per germline. The CDR3 contains 18 residues. CDR3 loop: CASSLFGDSLSGANVLTF. The CDR3, as DNA: TGTGCCAGCAGCCTCTTCGGGGACAGCCTCTCTGGGGCCAACGTCCTGACTTTC.

This sequence joins TRBV29-1 and TRBJ1-1; D perhaps matches TRBD1 (5 bases). Germline CDR1 and CDR2: SQVTM and ANQGSEA. CDR3 size: 14 residues. V was pared by 3 bases and J by 7 bases, with 18 bases between. CDR3 sequence (DNA): TGCAGCGTTGACATATTGACAGAAACGGGTGAAGCTTTCTTT. Protein sequence: CSVDILTETGEAFF.

The gene calls are TRBV28 and TRBJ2-4; D tentatively fits TRBD1 or TRBD2 (6 bases each). Between the trimmed V and J ends, which lost 5 bases and 5 bases, there was a span of 13 bases. Germline CDR1 reads MDHEN; CDR2 reads SYDVKM. This CDR3 has 14 amino acids. The CDR3 here is CASSRGQLENIQYF. CDR3 DNA: TGTGCCAGCAGTCGGGGGCAGCTCGAAAACATTCAGTACTTC.

This clonotype was recorded many times. V gene TRBV7-2 combines with J gene TRBJ2-5; unclear D gene. Germline V CDR1 and CDR2: SGHTA, FQGNSA. Between the trimmed V and J ends, which lost 1 base and 0 bases, there was a span of 12 bases. There are 16 residues in the CDR3. The DNA of the CDR3 is TGTGCCAGCAGCTTAGTAGGTTGGCAGTACCAAGAGACCCAGTACTTC. Translation: CASSLVGWQYQETQYF.

The chain couples TRBV6-5 to TRBJ1-2; D gene uncertain. This CDR3 region has 13 residues. Trimming cost V 4 bases and J 5 bases, with 11 bases left between them. CDR1 is MNHEY, CDR2 SVGAGI, per germline. The CDR3 protein is CASSSAPFYGYTF. DNA for the CDR3: TGTGCCAGCAGTTCGGCTCCCTTTTATGGCTACACCTTC.

This clonotype was observed a handful of times. V usage is TRBV6-2 or TRBV6-3 and J usage is TRBJ1-5; D gene ambiguous. V was shortened by 2 bases and J by 3 bases, with 17 bases between the two germline ends. Germline V gives CDR1 MNHEY, CDR2 SVGEGT. This CDR3 has 17 residues. CDR3 in amino acids: CASSYPTLRDDNQPQHF. CDR3 coding DNA: TGTGCCAGCAGTTACCCGACGCTGAGGGATGACAATCAGCCCCAGCATTTT.

The chain couples TRBV5-1 to TRBJ2-3; D is uncertain. Deletions cut 0 bases from V and 10 bases from J, with 18 bases between. The CDR3 covers 15 residues. The germline gives CDR1 SGHRS, CDR2 YFSETQ. The DNA of the CDR3 is TGCGCCAGCAGCTTGGGAGACTTAGGTAGATTGGCGCAGTATTTT. The encoded protein is CASSLGDLGRLAQYF.

The chain links TRBV6-5 to TRBJ2-7; the match to TRBD2 covers 7 bases. The CDR3 is 15 amino acids. Germline V gives CDR1 MNHEY, CDR2 SVGAGI. The V segment lost 6 bases and the J segment 0 bases; nucleotides outside the gene matches: 8. Written as DNA, the CDR3 is TGTGCCAGCAGGCGACTAGCACCGAGCTCCTACGAGCAGTACTTC. Its protein product is CASRRLAPSSYEQYF.

This chain connects TRBV29-1 to TRBJ2-3; 8 bases map to TRBD1. CDR3 size: 15 residues. Germline trimming cut 6 bases from V and 2 bases from J; bases unmatched to any gene: 10. CDR1 and CDR2 from the germline V gene are SQVTM and ANQGSEA. The CDR3 DNA reads as TGCAGCGTCTCGGGACAGGAGATTTCCACAGATACGCAGTATTTT. It codes for CSVSGQEISTDTQYF.

CDR3 region: CAISDSGQLVEQYF. In DNA, the CDR3 is TGTGCCATCAGTGATTCGGGGCAGCTTGTCGAGCAGTACTTC. The chain carries TRBV10-3 and TRBJ2-7; D may correspond to TRBD1 or TRBD2 (5 bases each). Germline values: CDR1 ENHRY, CDR2 SYGVKD. CDR3 length: 14 residues. Trimming cost V 3 bases and J 6 bases, with 15 bases left between them.

A single count supports this clonotype. The rearrangement links TRBV6-1 to TRBJ1-6; D unclear. Germline V lookup: CDR1 MNHNS, CDR2 SASEGT. V lost 2 bases to trimming and J lost 4 bases, with 6 bases between them. The length of the CDR3 is 14 residues. The chain's CDR3 is CASSEREYNSPLHF. CDR3 DNA: TGTGCCAGCAGTGAAAGGGAATATAATTCACCCCTCCACTTT.

The DNA for the CDR3 is TGTGCCAGCAGCCAGGAGACCCCGGGACAGGGAAGACTTTCCGAGTTCTTC. Protein sequence: CASSQETPGQGRLSEFF. The chain links TRBV7-2 to TRBJ2-1; 9 positions agree with TRBD1. Losses at the gene ends were 5 bases for V and 14 bases for J; bases not matched to a gene: 22. Germline values: CDR1 SGHTA, CDR2 FQGNSA. The CDR3 contains 17 residues. Variable domain in full (rest from reference TRBV7-2 and TRBJ2-1): GAGVSQSPSNKVTEKGKDVELRCDPISGHTALYWYRQSLGQGLEFLIYFQGNSAPDKSGLPSDRFSAERTGGSVSTLTIQRTQQEDSAVYLCASSQETPGQGRLSEFFGPGTRLTVL.

The rearrangement links TRBV7-2 to TRBJ2-2; D is unresolved. Per germline, CDR1 SGHTA and CDR2 FQGNSA. The CDR3 loop spans 16 amino acids. V lost 2 bases and J 0 bases, leaving 10 bases between the germline ends. This CDR3 is CASSLRSASNTGELFF. The CDR3 nucleotides are TGTGCCAGCAGCTTAAGGTCGGCTTCGAACACCGGGGAGCTGTTTTTT.

This clonotype was recorded a few times. The chain uses TRBV12-3 or TRBV12-4 and TRBJ1-1; tentatively, D is TRBD1 (5 bases). The CDR3 runs 14 residues. The ends were cut back, 7 bases at V and 4 bases at J, with 16 bases in the middle. CDR3 coding DNA: TGTGCCAGCATCTTGGGAGGGGTCTCCACTGAAGCTTTCTTT. It codes for CASILGGVSTEAFF.

This clonotype occurred many times. The chain recombines TRBV20-1 with TRBJ2-1, with D possibly TRBD1 on 6 matching bases. Germline-derived CDR1 and CDR2 are DFQATT and SNEGSKA (reference sequence). Trimming took off 0 bases at V and 6 bases at J, with 18 bases between the two ends. This CDR3 is 16 amino acids long. The CDR3 loop is CSARDPTGLGSNEQFF. In DNA form, the CDR3 reads TGCAGTGCTAGAGATCCCACAGGGTTAGGGTCCAATGAGCAGTTCTTC.

The chain couples TRBV7-8 to TRBJ1-3; D ambiguous. Trimming left V 4 bases short and J 6 bases short, with 16 bases between. The germline V gene encodes CDR1 SGHVS and CDR2 FQNEAQ. This CDR3 has 15 amino acids. The CDR3 nucleotides are TGTGCCAGCAGCTGGAATGGGGTCGGGAAAAACACCATATATTTT. It yields the protein CASSWNGVGKNTIYF.

V usage is TRBV6-2 or TRBV6-3 and J usage is TRBJ1-2; 7 bases line up with TRBD1. The germline V gene has CDR1 MNHEY and CDR2 SVGEGT. Trimming at V came to 11 bases and at J to 0 bases, leaving 6 bases not matched to a gene. The CDR3 is 13 amino acids. The CDR3 spells CAGHGTANYGYTF. CDR3 DNA: TGTGCCGGTCACGGGACAGCTAACTATGGCTACACCTTC.

This clonotype was counted between two and nine times. One end of the junction fails to match germline, which may point to a read error. The rearrangement links TRBV12-3 or TRBV12-4 to TRBJ2-3, with a possible D match to TRBD2 (6 bases). This CDR3 spans 14 amino acids. CDR3 nucleotides: TGTGCCAGCAGTTTAGCGAACTTACCGAACCGGGAGCATTTT. Encoded protein: CASSLANLPNREHF.

Concerning this clonotype itself: Mismatch with germline at one junction end may stem from a read error. The chain recombines TRBV5-1 with TRBJ2-5, with 9 bases identical to TRBD2. Germline V lookup: CDR1 SGHRS, CDR2 YFSETQ. CDR3 length: 16 amino acids. Here the CDR3 DNA reads TGCGCCAGCAGCTTTGGTTTAGCGGGGGCCCAAAAGACCCAGTACTTC. Translating it yields CASSFGLAGAQKTQYF.

In this sample, this clonotype turned up a few times. This chain connects TRBV19 to TRBJ1-5; D perhaps matches TRBD1 (5 bases). Germline CDR1 and CDR2: LNHDA and SQIVND (reference sequence). CDR3 size: 13 residues. The ends were cut back, 3 bases at V and 7 bases at J, with 10 bases in the middle. The CDR3 loop reads CASSIGGWQPQHF. For the CDR3, the DNA is TGTGCCAGTAGTATTGGGGGGTGGCAGCCCCAGCATTTT.

This clonotype was observed many times. The rearrangement links TRBV27 to TRBJ2-1; 10 bases are shared with TRBD2. Trimming cost V 6 bases and J 9 bases; bases outside gene matches: 14. The CDR3 loop spans 16 amino acids. CDR1 is MNHEY, CDR2 SMNVEV, per germline (reference sequence). In nucleotides, the CDR3 is TGTGCCAGCAGACGACGACCTAGCGGGGGATCGTTTGAGCAGTTCTTC. It encodes CASRRRPSGGSFEQFF.

This sequence joins TRBV20-1 and TRBJ2-7; 9 positions agree with TRBD1. This CDR3 has 16 amino acids. Germline-derived CDR1 and CDR2 are DFQATT and SNEGSKA (reference sequence). J gave up 7 bases and V 3 bases, and 16 bases lay outside the gene matches. The chain's CDR3 is CSARAPGQGGLGEQYF. The CDR3 bases are TGCAGTGCTAGGGCTCCGGGACAGGGTGGTCTGGGGGAGCAGTACTTC.

This clonotype turned up a few times. This chain connects TRBV7-2 to TRBJ2-3; D is perhaps TRBD2 (6 bases). Germline V CDR1 and CDR2: SGHTA, FQGNSA. This CDR3 is built from 18 residues. The V gene lost 5 bases and the J gene lost 6 bases, with 27 bases spanning the gap. The CDR3 DNA is TGTGCCAGCAGCCCCCGGAGGGGAAGCGCAACCTCAGGGGATACGCAGTATTTT. It yields the protein CASSPRRGSATSGDTQYF.

The chain combines TRBV18 with TRBJ1-1, with D unresolved. The CDR3 is 12 residues long. Trimming removed 2 bases at V and 7 bases at J, with 8 bases between. CDR1 and CDR2 (germline): KGHSH, LQKENI. The CDR3 loop reads CASSPRTFEAFF. The CDR3 region has the DNA TGTGCCAGCTCACCAAGAACCTTTGAAGCTTTCTTT.

This clonotype came up once. This chain connects TRBV28 to TRBJ1-1; the D gene is possibly TRBD1 (5 bases). Germline CDR1 MDHEN, CDR2 SYDVKM. CDR3 length: 13 amino acids. V was clipped by 4 bases and J by 3 bases, with 9 bases between them. CDR3 in amino acids: CASSSWGDTEAFF. The DNA for the CDR3 is TGTGCCAGCAGTTCATGGGGGGACACTGAAGCTTTCTTT.

Only a few counts were recorded for this clonotype. The J gene is TRBJ1-6, the V gene TRBV7-2, with D perhaps matching TRBD1 (6 bases). V dropped 1 base and J dropped 14 bases, with 27 bases sitting between them. Germline-derived CDR1 and CDR2 are SGHTA and FQGNSA. The CDR3 is 18 amino acids. The CDR3 loop is CASSLDPPQGPLLKSLHF. The CDR3 bases are TGTGCCAGCAGCTTAGATCCCCCGCAGGGGCCCTTACTGAAATCCCTCCACTTT.